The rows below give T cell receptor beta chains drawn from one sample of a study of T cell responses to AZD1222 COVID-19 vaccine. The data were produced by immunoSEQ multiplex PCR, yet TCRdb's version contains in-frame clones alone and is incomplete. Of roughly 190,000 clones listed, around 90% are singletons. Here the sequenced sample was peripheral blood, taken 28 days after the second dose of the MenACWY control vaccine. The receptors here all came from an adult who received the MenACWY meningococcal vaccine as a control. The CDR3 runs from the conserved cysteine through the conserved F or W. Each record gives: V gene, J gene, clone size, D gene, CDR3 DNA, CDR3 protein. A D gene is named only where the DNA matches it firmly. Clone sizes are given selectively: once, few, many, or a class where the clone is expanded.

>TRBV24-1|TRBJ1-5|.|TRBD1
TGTGCCACCAGTGATACCGGGACAGGGAGTCAGCCCCAGCATTTT
CATSDTGTGSQPQHF
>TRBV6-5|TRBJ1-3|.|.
TGTGCCAGCGAGGGGTCCCGCTCTGGAAACACCATATATTTT
CASEGSRSGNTIYF
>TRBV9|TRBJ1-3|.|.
TGTGCCAGCAGCGTAGAATTGGACACCGGAAACACCATATATTTT
CASSVELDTGNTIYF
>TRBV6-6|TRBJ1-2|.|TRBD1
TGTGCCAGCAGTGCAACAGGGGATGGCTACACCTTC
CASSATGDGYTF
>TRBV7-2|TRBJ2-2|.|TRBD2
TGTGCCAGCACCTTCAGAGCGGGAGATAACACCGGGGAGCTGTTTTTT
CASTFRAGDNTGELFF
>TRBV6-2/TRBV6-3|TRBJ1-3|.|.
TGTGCCAGCAGCCGCATCCAGGTTACCGGAAACACCATATATTTT
CASSRIQVTGNTIYF
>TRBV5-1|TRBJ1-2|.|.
TGCGCCAGCAGCTTGCACCAGGGGCAAGGTGTGGGTAGCTACACCTTC
CASSLHQGQGVGSYTF
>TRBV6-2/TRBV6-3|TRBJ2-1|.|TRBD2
TGTGCCAGCAGTCCGACTAGCGGGAGTCGACATGAGCAGTTCTTC
CASSPTSGSRHEQFF
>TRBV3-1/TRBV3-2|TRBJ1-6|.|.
TGTGCCAGCAGCCCTGGGGGGGGTAATTCACCCCTCCACTTT
CASSPGGGNSPLHF
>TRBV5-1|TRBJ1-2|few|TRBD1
TGCGCCAGCAGTCGTGACAGGGATAACTATGGCTACACCTTC
CASSRDRDNYGYTF
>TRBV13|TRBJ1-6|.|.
TGTGCCAGCAGCCCAGGGGAGACCAATTCACCCCTCCACTTT
CASSPGETNSPLHF
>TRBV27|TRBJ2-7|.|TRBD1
TGTGCCAGCCGAAAAGGCTTACAGGGGGCGCAGGCCTACGAGCAGTACTTC
CASRKGLQGAQAYEQYF
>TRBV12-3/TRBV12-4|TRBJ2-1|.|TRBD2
TGTGCCAGCTCGCTAGCGGGGGGCAATGAGCAGTTCTTC
CASSLAGGNEQFF
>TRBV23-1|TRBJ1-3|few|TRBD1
TGCGCCAGCAGTCATGCCGCTCCGGGACAGGGAGTTTTAGGAAACACCATATATTTT
CASSHAAPGQGVLGNTIYF
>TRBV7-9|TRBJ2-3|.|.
TGTGCCAGCAGCTTAATCGGGGGAACAGATACGCAGTATTTT
CASSLIGGTDTQYF
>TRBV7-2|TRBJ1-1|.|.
TGTGCCAGCAGCTCCCACAGGGCAATGAACACTGAAGCTTTCTTT
CASSSHRAMNTEAFF
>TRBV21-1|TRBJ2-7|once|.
TGTGCCACCCGGTTGACTAGCGGGGGGTACGAGCAGTACTTC
CATRLTSGGYEQYF
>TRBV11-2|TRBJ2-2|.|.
TGTGCCAGCAGCTTACGAGGGAGCGCTAACACCGGGGAGCTGTTTTTT
CASSLRGSANTGELFF
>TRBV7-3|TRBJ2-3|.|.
TGTGCCAGCAGCTTGTCTGTTCTCACAGATACGCAGTATTTT
CASSLSVLTDTQYF
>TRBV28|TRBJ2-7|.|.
TGTGCCAGCAGTCCACTCACTAGGGTCTCCTACGAGCAGTACTTC
CASSPLTRVSYEQYF
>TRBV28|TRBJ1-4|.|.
TGTGCCAGCAGCGGCCCAGGGGATGCAACTAATGAAAAACTGTTTTTT
CASSGPGDATNEKLFF
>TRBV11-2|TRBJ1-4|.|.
TGTGCCAGCAGCTCTGGACAGAAACTGTTTTTT
CASSSGQKLFF
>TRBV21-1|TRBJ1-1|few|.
TGTGCCAGCAGCGGAACATGGGGCGGGGACAGGGAGGCCACTGAAGCTTTCTTT
CASSGTWGGDREATEAFF
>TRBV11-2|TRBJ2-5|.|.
TGTGCCAGCAGCTTAGAGCGTCAACAAGAGACCCAGTACTTC
CASSLERQQETQYF
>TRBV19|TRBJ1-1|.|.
TGTGCCAGTAGCGGACAGTGGAGCACTGAAGCTTTCTTT
CASSGQWSTEAFF
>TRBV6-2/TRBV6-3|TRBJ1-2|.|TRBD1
TGTGCCAGCAGTTACGGACCCGGGACAGGGTATGGCTACACCTTC
CASSYGPGTGYGYTF
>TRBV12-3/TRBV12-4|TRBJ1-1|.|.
TGTGCCAGCGGGGGGGGCGCTGGGAAAGCTTTCTTT
CASGGGAGKAFF
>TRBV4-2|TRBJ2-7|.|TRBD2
TGTGCCAGCAGCCCCCCCGGACTAGCGGGCGCCTCCTACGAGCAGTACTTC
CASSPPGLAGASYEQYF
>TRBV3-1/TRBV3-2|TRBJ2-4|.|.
TGTGCCAGCAGGCATACGGAAGGCGGGGCCAAAAACATTCAGTACTTC
CASRHTEGGAKNIQYF
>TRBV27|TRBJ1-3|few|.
TGTGCCAGCAGCCCGTATCAGAGCTCTGGAAACACCATATATTTT
CASSPYQSSGNTIYF
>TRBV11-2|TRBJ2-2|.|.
TGTGCCAGCAGCTTATCGGACTCGAACACCGGGGAGCTGTTTTTT
CASSLSDSNTGELFF
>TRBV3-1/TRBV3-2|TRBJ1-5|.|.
TGTGCCAGCAGCCAAGATAGATCCCGGAGCAATCAGCCCCAGCATTTT
CASSQDRSRSNQPQHF
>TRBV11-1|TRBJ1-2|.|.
TGTGCCAGCAGCTTCGATCGGGACGGAAGCTACTATGGCTACACCTTC
CASSFDRDGSYYGYTF
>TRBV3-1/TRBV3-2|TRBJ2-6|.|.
TGTGCCAGCAGCCAAGTACCAGGAACCACTGGGGCCAACGTCCTGACTTTC
CASSQVPGTTGANVLTF
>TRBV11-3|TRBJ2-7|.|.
TGTGCCAGCAGCTTAGAAAACGTATCGGGACAGTACTTC
CASSLENVSGQYF